These 20 T cell receptor beta chains were sequenced from one sample in a study of T cells after yellow fever vaccination. TCRdb itself ran the 5' RACE reads through MiXCR, one entry per CDR3 protein. The sample has approximately 550,000 distinct CDR3 sequences, less than 15% seen once. This material consisted of PBMCs, taken on the day of the yellow fever booster vaccination. These receptor sequences come from a man between 25 and 39 years old who received the YFV17D yellow fever vaccine.

This rearrangement joins TRBV7-9 to TRBJ2-5; tentatively, D is TRBD1 (5 bases). This CDR3 is 15 amino acids long. The ends were cut back, 5 bases at V and 5 bases at J, with 18 bases in the middle. The germline gives CDR1 SEHNR, CDR2 FQNEAQ (reference sequence). The CDR3 nucleotides are TGTGCCAGCAGCCGGCCCCTGATCCAGGGTGAGACCCAGTACTTC. Its protein product is CASSRPLIQGETQYF.

Notes on this clonotype: The junction differs from germline at one of its ends, possibly a read error. The V gene is TRBV7-2, the J gene TRBJ1-2; TRBD1 aligns across 7 bases. This CDR3 contains 14 residues. Germline CDR1 is SGHTA and CDR2 is FQGNSA. CDR3: CASSTGTDLYPNYF. The CDR3 coding sequence is TGTGCCAGCAGCACCGGGACAGATCTTTATCCCAACTACTTC.

This chain connects TRBV7-2 to TRBJ2-7; a weak D match, TRBD1 (5 bases). This CDR3 is built from 14 residues. CDR1 is SGHTA, CDR2 FQGNSA, per germline. V was pared by 5 bases and J by 3 bases, with 14 bases between. The CDR3 loop is CASSLGHPGYEQYF. CDR3 nucleotide sequence: TGTGCCAGCAGCCTAGGACATCCAGGCTACGAGCAGTACTTC. The whole variable domain, remainder taken from reference TRBV7-2 and TRBJ2-7, is GAGVSQSPSNKVTEKGKDVELRCDPISGHTALYWYRQSLGQGLEFLIYFQGNSAPDKSGLPSDRFSAERTGGSVSTLTIQRTQQEDSAVYLCASSLGHPGYEQYFGPGTRLTVT.

The V and J genes are TRBV28 and TRBJ2-1; D gene uncertain. Trimming left V 6 bases short and J 14 bases short, with 17 bases between. Germline CDR1 reads MDHEN; CDR2 reads SYDVKM. The CDR3 has 12 amino acids. Here the CDR3 DNA reads TGTGCCAGCAGCCCACGACAAGGTAATAAGTTCTTC. It codes for CASSPRQGNKFF.

This clonotype has only a few counts. The rearrangement joins TRBV19 to TRBJ2-7; D possibly corresponds to TRBD1 (5 bases). Germline V CDR1 and CDR2: LNHDA, SQIVND (reference sequence). This CDR3 spans 13 amino acids. Trimming took 1 base from V and 2 from J, leaving 6 bases between them. CDR3 sequence reads: CASSIGQPYEQYF. The CDR3 DNA is TGTGCCAGTAGTATAGGACAGCCCTACGAGCAGTACTTC.

The chain carries TRBV7-2 and TRBJ2-5; either TRBD1 or TRBD2 may supply D (6 bases each). Germline V lookup: CDR1 SGHTA, CDR2 FQGNSA. There are 15 residues in the CDR3. Trimming pared 0 bases from V and 2 bases from J, leaving 10 bases between. In DNA, the CDR3 is TGTGCCAGCAGCTTAGCGCGGGACATACAAGAGACCCAGTACTTC. It specifies CASSLARDIQETQYF.

The J gene is TRBJ2-1, the V gene TRBV5-1; 13 bases align to TRBD2. This CDR3 has 17 amino acids. J was trimmed by 8 bases and V by 3 bases; bases with no gene match: 11. Per germline, CDR1 SGHRS and CDR2 YFSETQ. This chain's CDR3 is CASSSGLAGAKKDEQFF. CDR3 DNA: TGCGCCAGCAGCTCCGGACTAGCGGGAGCTAAAAAGGATGAGCAGTTCTTC.

The sample holds a few counts of this clonotype. The rearrangement joins TRBV4-3 to TRBJ1-6, with unresolved D. This CDR3 has 17 amino acids. The germline gives CDR1 LGHNA, CDR2 YSLEER. V shed 3 bases and J shed 0 bases, with 12 bases lying between them. The CDR3, as DNA: TGCGCCAGCAGCCAGGAGAGGAGGAGCTCCTATAATTCACCCCTCCACTTT. As protein: CASSQERRSSYNSPLHF.

The chain is built from TRBV18 and TRBJ2-2, with 7 bases matching TRBD1. Trimming at V came to 2 bases and at J to 2 bases, leaving 2 bases not matched to a gene. The CDR3 extends over 15 amino acids. Germline V lookup: CDR1 KGHSH, CDR2 LQKENI. The CDR3 here is CASSPGTVNTGELFF. DNA of the CDR3: TGTGCCAGCTCACCAGGGACAGTCAACACCGGGGAGCTGTTTTTT.

This clonotype was found a few times. The chain joins TRBV6-1 to TRBJ1-6; D is undetermined. Looked up from germline, CDR1 is MNHNS and CDR2 is SASEGT. The CDR3 is made up of 13 amino acids. V lost 6 bases, J lost 9 bases, and 12 bases lay in between. CDR3 loop: CASSLRPRSPLHF. The CDR3 DNA reads TGTGCCAGCAGCCTAAGACCCCGTTCACCCCTCCACTTT.

This chain uses TRBV18 with TRBJ2-1; 9 bases are a match to TRBD2. The CDR3 is 15 residues long. Germline CDR1 and CDR2: KGHSH and LQKENI. J lost 8 bases, V lost 2 bases, and 7 bases had no gene match. CDR3 in DNA: TGTGCCAGCTCACCAGTTAGCGGGAGTGTCTATGAGCAGTTCTTC. This gives the protein CASSPVSGSVYEQFF.

The chain has TRBV12-3 or TRBV12-4 and TRBJ2-3; 9 positions match TRBD1. The J segment lost 4 bases and the V segment lost 6 bases, leaving 8 bases of the junction unmatched. There are 15 residues in the CDR3. This CDR3 is CASREDRGEPDTQYF. CDR3 nucleotides: TGTGCCAGCAGGGAGGACAGGGGCGAACCAGATACGCAGTATTTT.

The rearrangement joins TRBV29-1 to TRBJ1-4; 9 bases map to TRBD1. Trimming removed 6 bases from V and 7 bases from J; junction bases left unmatched: 3. The germline CDR1 and CDR2 sequences are SQVTM and ANQGSEA. The CDR3 contains 12 residues. The CDR3 spells CSVGTGREKLFF. The DNA for the CDR3 is TGCAGCGTCGGGACAGGGCGTGAAAAACTGTTTTTT.

This clonotype was seen more than once but under ten times. The rearrangement links TRBV4-1 to TRBJ2-2; D not resolved. Per the germline V gene, CDR1 is MGHRA and CDR2 is YSYEKL. CDR3 length: 13 residues. The V end lost 5 bases, the J end lost 6 bases, and 10 bases lay between the germline ends. CDR3 DNA sequence: TGCGCCAGCAGCTCATTAAGCTCCGGGGAGCTGTTTTTT. Its protein is CASSSLSSGELFF.

This clonotype was seen a few times. This chain uses TRBV7-2 with TRBJ2-5; TRBD2 is a possible D gene (6 bases). The CDR3 runs 12 residues. Deletions cut 0 bases from V and 13 bases from J, with 12 bases between. The germline V gene encodes CDR1 SGHTA and CDR2 FQGNSA. The CDR3 DNA is TGTGCCAGCAGCTTAGCGCGGGAAGCTTTGTACTTC. Translated, it gives CASSLAREALYF.

This clonotype appeared a few times. The chain carries TRBV5-1 and TRBJ2-3; 7 bases align to TRBD2. V gave up 0 bases and J gave up 6 bases; unmatched junction bases: 7. In germline, CDR1 is SGHRS, CDR2 YFSETQ. This CDR3 is 15 amino acids long. The CDR3 spells CASSLESSGGDTQYF. The CDR3, as DNA: TGCGCCAGCAGCTTGGAGTCTAGCGGAGGGGATACGCAGTATTTT.

This clonotype occurred a few times. The chain recombines TRBV5-1 with TRBJ2-7; tentative D call: TRBD1 (6 bases). V lost 4 bases and J 2 bases, leaving 16 bases between the germline ends. The CDR3 extends over 15 amino acids. Germline CDR1 is SGHRS and CDR2 is YFSETQ. The DNA for the CDR3 is TGCGCCAGCAGCCGTCGCGACAGGACAACCTACGAGCAGTACTTC. Amino acid sequence: CASSRRDRTTYEQYF.

This clonotype was observed once. This sequence joins TRBV20-1 and TRBJ2-3; D is possibly TRBD1 or TRBD2 (6 bases each). Looked up from germline, CDR1 is DFQATT and CDR2 is SNEGSKA (reference sequence). This CDR3 comprises 12 residues. Here the CDR3 DNA reads TGCAGCGGGGGCGTGAGCACAGATACGCAGTATTTT. Translated: CSGGVSTDTQYF.

This clonotype was observed a few times. The V call is TRBV4-3, the J call TRBJ2-5; 10 nucleotides line up with TRBD2. The germline CDR1 and CDR2 sequences are LGHNA and YSLEER. Germline trimming cut 0 bases from V and 4 bases from J; bases unmatched to any gene: 5. The CDR3 extends over 16 amino acids. The CDR3: CASSQDRAGGLETQYF. The CDR3 nucleotides are TGCGCCAGCAGCCAAGATCGAGCGGGAGGGCTAGAGACCCAGTACTTC.

This clonotype was found a few times. This chain uses TRBV4-3 with TRBJ2-7, with D unclear. Germline assignment: CDR1 LGHNA and CDR2 YSLEER. CDR3 size: 14 residues. Trimming pared 0 bases from V and 1 base from J, leaving 7 bases between. The CDR3 bases are TGCGCCAGCAGCCAAGAGGTCGCGTCCTACGAGCAGTACTTC. It yields the protein CASSQEVASYEQYF.